One sample yielded the 32 T cell receptor beta chains listed below, sequenced in a study of blood T cells in healthy people across ages. Sample-barcoded 5' priming and a J-beta primer mix drove a second PCR of about 6 to 12 cycles. A single record per CDR3 protein comes from TCRdb applying MiXCR to the 5' RACE reads. The data contain about 640,000 distinct CDR3 sequences, 58% of them singletons. Sequencing was done on a sample of blood. The receptors here all came from a man in his fifties or sixties in good health.

J is TRBJ1-4 and V is TRBV11-2; D remains ambiguous. This CDR3 spans 16 amino acids. Between the trimmed V and J ends, which lost 1 base and 5 bases, there was a span of 14 bases. Germline CDR1 is SGHAT and CDR2 is FQNNGV. CDR3 sequence reads: CASSLGVQRTNEKLFF. Written as DNA, the CDR3 is TGTGCCAGCAGCTTAGGCGTTCAGAGAACCAATGAAAAACTGTTTTTT.

This chain uses TRBV12-3 or TRBV12-4 with TRBJ2-5; D uncertain. V shed 5 bases and J shed 5 bases, with 6 bases lying between them. The CDR3 has 11 amino acids. CDR3 protein: CASSILETQYF. The CDR3 DNA reads as TGTGCCAGCAGTATTCTGGAGACCCAGTACTTC.

The genes are TRBV24-1 and TRBJ2-1, with TRBD2 matching 7 bases. The germline V gene encodes CDR1 KGHDR and CDR2 SFDVKD. J gave up 3 bases and V 5 bases, and 3 bases lay outside the gene matches. The CDR3 loop spans 14 amino acids. CDR3 in amino acids: CATSGPGGYNEQFF. The CDR3 coding sequence is TGTGCCACCAGTGGCCCGGGAGGCTACAATGAGCAGTTCTTC.

The table lists this clonotype with a few counts. The chain is built from TRBV12-3 or TRBV12-4 and TRBJ1-5; D gene ambiguous. Trimming cost V 3 bases and J 3 bases, with 12 bases left between them. This CDR3 comprises 15 residues. CDR3 DNA sequence: TGTGCCAGCAGTTTGGGAGGGAGGGACAATCAGCCCCAGCATTTT. Amino acids: CASSLGGRDNQPQHF.

The rearrangement links TRBV7-6 to TRBJ1-2, with D unresolved. Trimming pared 5 bases from V and 4 bases from J, leaving 14 bases between. Germline CDR1 reads SGHVS; CDR2 reads FNYEAQ. There are 14 residues in the CDR3. The CDR3: CASSPRVDGYGYTF. The CDR3 bases are TGTGCCAGCAGCCCTCGGGTCGACGGCTATGGCTACACCTTC. Full variable domain (outside the CDR3, taken from reference TRBV7-6 and TRBJ1-2): GAGVSQSPRYKVTKRGQDVALRCDPISGHVSLYWYRQALGQGPEFLTYFNYEAQQDKSGLPNDRFSAERPEGSISTLTIQRTEQRDSAMYRCASSPRVDGYGYTFGSGTRLTVV.

This clonotype appeared a few times. In DNA, the CDR3 is TGTGCCAGCAGCTTAAACCCTCTTGGGGCCAACGTCCTGACTTTC. Its protein product is CASSLNPLGANVLTF. The chain employs TRBV7-6 and TRBJ2-6, with D unresolved. V dropped 2 bases and J dropped 3 bases, with 8 bases sitting between them. This CDR3 spans 15 amino acids. Germline V gene sequence: CDR1 SGHVS, CDR2 FNYEAQ.

This clonotype was counted a few times. The V gene is TRBV3-1, the J gene TRBJ2-3; 9 bases align to TRBD2. Germline loops: CDR1 LGHDT, CDR2 YNNKEL (reference sequence). There are 16 residues in the CDR3. J gave up 0 bases and V 4 bases, and 5 bases lay outside the gene matches. CDR3 sequence (DNA): TGTGCCAGCAGCCCGTTAGCGGGGGCCAGCACAGATACGCAGTATTTT. Translation gives CASSPLAGASTDTQYF.

The gene calls are TRBV5-1 and TRBJ2-5; the D gene is possibly TRBD2 (5 bases). Germline CDR1 and CDR2: SGHRS and YFSETQ. This CDR3 contains 14 residues. V was cut by 5 bases and J by 5 bases, with 16 bases left in between. The CDR3 is CASSPSPMEETQYF. CDR3 nucleotides: TGCGCCAGCAGTCCTAGCCCCATGGAGGAGACCCAGTACTTC.

This clonotype has just a few counts. For the CDR3, the DNA is TGTGCCAGCAGAGGACCCGCGTCCTACGAGCAGTACTTC. Translation: CASRGPASYEQYF. This chain links TRBV6-1 with TRBJ2-7; D is unclear. The V gene's germline CDR1 is MNHNS and CDR2 SASEGT. The CDR3 has 13 amino acids. V lost 6 bases, J lost 1 base, and 10 bases lay in between.

This chain links TRBV5-1 with TRBJ1-4; D ambiguous. Germline V gives CDR1 SGHRS, CDR2 YFSETQ. The CDR3 spans 14 residues. V lost 4 bases and J lost 6, with 13 bases in between. The CDR3 coding sequence is TGCGCCAGCAGCCCCGAACGGTTCGATGAAAAACTGTTTTTT. It codes for CASSPERFDEKLFF.

V and J are TRBV20-1 and TRBJ2-7; maybe TRBD2 (5 bases). This CDR3 region has 16 residues. Germline values: CDR1 DFQATT, CDR2 SNEGSKA (reference sequence). V dropped 2 bases and J dropped 1 base, with 18 bases sitting between them. The CDR3 DNA reads TGCAGTGCTAGACCGGACGGAGGCCGCTTTTCCTACGAGCAGTACTTC. Translation gives CSARPDGGRFSYEQYF.

This clonotype has ten or more counts. The rearrangement uses TRBV10-3 and TRBJ2-4, with 10 bases matching TRBD1. J gave up 1 base and V 0 bases, and 9 bases lay outside the gene matches. Germline V gives CDR1 ENHRY, CDR2 SYGVKD. The CDR3 is 19 residues long. The CDR3 here is CAISESRDRGPLAKNIQYF. DNA of the CDR3: TGTGCCATCAGTGAGTCGAGGGACAGGGGACCCCTTGCCAAAAACATTCAGTACTTC.

The chain carries TRBV6-2 or TRBV6-3 and TRBJ2-4; D is unclear. Germline CDR1 and CDR2: MNHEY and SVGEGT. Deletions cut 6 bases from V and 4 bases from J, with 7 bases between. The CDR3 length is 12 residues. CDR3 DNA sequence: TGTGCCAGCAGGGACCTAAAAAACATTCAGTACTTC. This codes for CASRDLKNIQYF.

CDR3 sequence reads: CASSLTAQSEQYF. CDR3 nucleotide sequence: TGTGCCAGCAGTTTAACAGCACAGAGCGAGCAGTACTTC. The rearrangement joins TRBV27 to TRBJ2-7, with D unclear. The V gene lost 2 bases and the J gene lost 6 bases, with 11 bases spanning the gap. The CDR3 consists of 13 residues. Germline V gene lookup returns CDR1 MNHEY and CDR2 SMNVEV (reference sequence).

V usage is TRBV7-9 and J usage is TRBJ1-6; TRBD1 matches at 8 bases. The junction had 10 bases not matched to a gene; V was cut back by 4 bases and J by 8 bases. CDR3 length: 16 residues. Germline values: CDR1 SEHNR, CDR2 FQNEAQ (reference sequence). As DNA, the CDR3 is TGTGCCAGCAGCTCCGCGGGCAGGGGGCACTATTCACCCCTCCACTTT. This gives the protein CASSSAGRGHYSPLHF. The whole variable domain, filled in from reference TRBV7-9 and TRBJ1-6, reads DTGVSQNPRHKITKRGQNVTFRCDPISEHNRLYWYRQTLGQGPEFLTYFQNEAQLEKSRLLSDRFSAERPKGSFSTLEIQRTEQGDSAMYLCASSSAGRGHYSPLHFGNGTRLTVT.

The CDR3 protein is CASSQAGSLYGYTF. The CDR3, as DNA: TGCGCCAGCAGCCAAGCGGGCAGCCTATATGGCTACACCTTC. The J gene is TRBJ1-2, the V gene TRBV4-1; D is undetermined. The CDR3 spans 14 residues. The germline V gene has CDR1 MGHRA and CDR2 YSYEKL. V lost 1 base to trimming and J lost 5 bases, with 11 bases between them.

CDR3 nucleotide sequence: TGTGCCAGCAGTCGACGGCGGGGGAGCACAGATACGCAGTATTTT. It translates to CASSRRRGSTDTQYF. The chain joins TRBV27 to TRBJ2-3, with 7 bases identical to TRBD2. The CDR3 extends over 15 amino acids. Germline V lookup: CDR1 MNHEY, CDR2 SMNVEV (reference sequence). Trimming removed 5 bases from V and 0 bases from J; junction bases left unmatched: 5.

The rearrangement uses TRBV29-1 and TRBJ1-2, with 8 bases aligning to TRBD1. Germline loops: CDR1 SQVTM, CDR2 ANQGSEA. The CDR3 runs to 12 residues. Trimming removed 6 bases from V and 4 bases from J; junction bases left unmatched: 4. The CDR3 DNA follows: TGCAGCGTGGACAGGGACGTCTATGGCTACACCTTC. Residues: CSVDRDVYGYTF.

The chain recombines TRBV7-2 with TRBJ1-5; 8 nucleotides agree with TRBD1. After removal of 2 bases from V and 7 bases from J, the junction contained 7 bases not matched to a gene. The germline CDR1 and CDR2 sequences are SGHTA and FQGNSA. This CDR3 comprises 15 residues. The CDR3 DNA reads as TGTGCCAGCAGCTTAATGACAGGGGACTGGCAGCCCCAGCATTTT. Its protein product is CASSLMTGDWQPQHF.

This chain joins TRBV12-3 or TRBV12-4 and TRBJ1-6; no firm D call. The CDR3 is 14 amino acids. Trimming left V 3 bases short and J 5 bases short, with 8 bases between. Here the CDR3 reads CASSFAHNNSPLHF. CDR3 in DNA: TGTGCCAGCAGTTTTGCCCATAATAATTCACCCCTCCACTTT.

The sample holds one count of this clonotype. The V and J genes are TRBV5-1 and TRBJ1-2; D is uncertain. There are 15 residues in the CDR3. Per germline, CDR1 SGHRS and CDR2 YFSETQ. Trimming cost V 3 bases and J 1 base, with 13 bases left between them. The CDR3 region has the DNA TGCGCCAGCAGCTGGCTGGGCAGCCTTAACTATGGCTACACCTTC. Translated, it gives CASSWLGSLNYGYTF.

Regarding this clonotype: Its ends do not fully match the called genes, so a read error is possible. The chain joins TRBV3-1 to TRBJ1-2; TRBD1 is a possible D gene (6 bases). Germline V gives CDR1 LGHDT, CDR2 YNNKEL (reference sequence). The CDR3 totals 16 residues. The CDR3 is CASSHQDRVFNYGCTF. The CDR3, as DNA: TGTGCCAGCAGCCACCAGGACAGAGTCTTCAACTATGGCTGCACCTTC.

V is TRBV20-1 and J is TRBJ2-3, with a possible D match to TRBD1 (5 bases). The CDR3 is made up of 13 amino acids. Trimming cost V 3 bases and J 6 bases, with 13 bases left between them. Germline V gene data show CDR1 as DFQATT and CDR2 as SNEGSKA (reference sequence). The CDR3 here is CSARGPRFDTQYF. The CDR3 DNA sequence: TGCAGTGCTAGGGGGCCCCGTTTCGATACGCAGTATTTT.

This clonotype occurred a few times. The chain carries TRBV20-1 and TRBJ2-5; TRBD1 is a possible D gene (6 bases). Germline CDR1 and CDR2: DFQATT and SNEGSKA (reference sequence). With 6 bases removed from V and 0 bases from J, the gap between germline ends came to 14 bases. The CDR3 loop spans 14 amino acids. Written as DNA, the CDR3 is TGCAGTGCGACAGGTTTGGGAGACCAAGAGACCCAGTACTTC. Protein sequence: CSATGLGDQETQYF.

The V and J genes are TRBV6-1 and TRBJ1-2; weak D call: TRBD1 (5 bases). CDR3 length: 13 amino acids. V was trimmed by 1 base and J by 5 bases, leaving 8 bases between them. CDR1 and CDR2 from the germline V gene are MNHNS and SASEGT. The CDR3 spells CASSEGWGYGYTF. For the CDR3, the DNA is TGTGCCAGCAGTGAAGGATGGGGGTATGGCTACACCTTC.

The gene calls are TRBV20-1 and TRBJ2-5; 8 bases are shared with TRBD2. The germline gives CDR1 DFQATT, CDR2 SNEGSKA (reference sequence). CDR3 size: 17 residues. The V and J ends lost 0 bases and 0 bases, in that order; junction bases with no gene match: 9. The CDR3 coding sequence is TGCAGTGCTAGAGAATCCAAGGTAGCGGGGCACCAAGAGACCCAGTACTTC. This encodes CSARESKVAGHQETQYF.

This clonotype was seen a single time. The V and J genes are TRBV10-1 and TRBJ2-3; D possibly uses TRBD1 or TRBD2 (5 bases each). The germline V and J ends were trimmed by 6 bases and 6 bases, with 13 bases remaining between them. Per germline, CDR1 WNHNN and CDR2 SYGVQD (reference sequence). CDR3 length equals 13 residues. The chain's CDR3 is CASREGLSDTQYF. The CDR3 DNA is TGCGCCAGCAGAGAGGGGCTTTCCGATACGCAGTATTTT.

The chain joins TRBV5-5 to TRBJ1-5; D might be TRBD1 (5 bases). The CDR3 is 16 residues long. Germline-derived CDR1 and CDR2 are SGHKS and YYEKEE (reference sequence). Trimming left V 4 bases short and J 2 bases short, with 16 bases between. The CDR3 nucleotides read TGTGCCAGCAGCCTGGTTCCAGGGTTGGGCAATCAGCCCCAGCATTTT. It translates to CASSLVPGLGNQPQHF.

The chain joins TRBV24-1 to TRBJ2-1; D is possibly TRBD1 (6 bases). CDR1 and CDR2 (germline): KGHDR, SFDVKD. The CDR3 consists of 14 residues. The ends were cut back, 5 bases at V and 4 bases at J, with 11 bases in the middle. As DNA, the CDR3 is TGTGCCACCAGTGTTGGGGGCGGATACAATGAGCAGTTCTTC. Amino acids: CATSVGGGYNEQFF.

The chain is built from TRBV24-1 and TRBJ2-5; D gene uncertain. The germline V and J ends were trimmed by 6 bases and 0 bases, with 19 bases remaining between them. This CDR3 is built from 17 residues. The germline gives CDR1 KGHDR, CDR2 SFDVKD. CDR3 in amino acids: CATSFQSPSPNQETQYF. CDR3 DNA: TGTGCCACCAGTTTTCAATCTCCGAGTCCAAACCAAGAGACCCAGTACTTC.

V and J are TRBV4-2 and TRBJ1-5; a weak D match, TRBD1 (5 bases). Germline V gene data show CDR1 as LGHNA and CDR2 as YNFKEQ. The germline V and J ends were trimmed by 1 base and 0 bases, with 10 bases remaining between them. The CDR3 is made up of 16 amino acids. CDR3 sequence (DNA): TGTGCCAGCAGCCAAGTAACAGGTGATAGCAATCAGCCCCAGCATTTT. Translating it yields CASSQVTGDSNQPQHF.

In its sample, this clonotype was seen many times. The chain recombines TRBV20-1 with TRBJ2-1; 8 positions agree with TRBD2. CDR3 size: 17 residues. CDR1 and CDR2 (germline): DFQATT, SNEGSKA (reference sequence). V shed 4 bases and J 2 bases; nucleotides not matched to a gene: 13. CDR3 nucleotide sequence: TGCAGTGCTACTCGTTTTGGGGGCGGGGGGACCTACAATGAGCAGTTCTTC. Translating it yields CSATRFGGGGTYNEQFF.